This TCR beta chain was captured by sequencing in a study of CD8 T cells in ankylosing spondylitis. Study conclusions and caveats: Ankylosing spondylitis blood seemed to carry a telltale TCR beta motif made of several highly homologous variants.

This clonotype was counted between two and nine times. Antigen specificity is unknown. V lost 1 base and J lost 12, with 19 bases in between. Germline V lookup: CDR1 LGHNA, CDR2 YNFKEQ. The CDR3 totals 15 residues. Libraries for TCR beta were made by quantitative 5'-RACE with molecular barcodes. TCRdb reanalysed the 5' RACE reads using MiXCR and keeps one entry per CDR3 protein. The table shows roughly 220,000 distinct CDR3 sequences, with around 19% occurring only once. Sequenced input: blood, either unsorted or a sorted T cell fraction (not recorded which). The gene calls are TRBV4-2 and TRBJ2-1; D remains unclear. The clonotype comes from a male donor with ankylosing spondylitis. The CDR3 protein is CASSQARGGDGVQFF. The CDR3 region has the DNA TGTGCCAGCAGCCAAGCCCGAGGCGGAGATGGCGTGCAGTTCTTC.